This T cell receptor (beta chain) was retrieved from a study of beta chain features in type 1 diabetes. The CDR3 consists of 13 residues. CDR1 and CDR2 (germline): SGHTA, FQGTGA. V was pared by 4 bases and J by 6 bases, with 10 bases between. Stem cell-like memory, regulatory, central memory and naive CD4+ cells were sorted via CD45RO/CCR7/CD25/CD127/CD95/CD27. Every sorted population was more than 98% pure. In its sample, this clone was seen a few times. Other DNA sequences within the sample encode an identical CDR3. Of the isolated RNA, all was reverse transcribed, and so the sequenced material was expressed TCRB transcripts. Profiled with immunoSEQ multiplex PCR; TCRdb holds only in-frame clones, not every one. The table includes 860,000 or so clones, roughly 15% detected once.

The gene calls are TRBV7-3 and TRBJ2-1; D unresolved. The source material was naive CD4+ T cells from blood. The receptor comes from a woman between 18 and 30 years old in good health. The CDR3 DNA is TGTGCCAGCAGCTCAGGTCTGGCCAATGAGCAGTTCTTC. Its translation is CASSSGLANEQFF.